One sample yielded the 29 T cell receptor beta chains listed below, sequenced in a study of T cell clonotyping in hematopoietic cell transplantation. Sequenced by immunoSEQ multiplex PCR; TCRdb stores in-frame clones only, minus some. The sample has about 41,000 clones, 85% seen once; the top ten hold less than 3%. Time point given: recipient sample about 28 days before transplant, after cytoreduction. Sequences were derived from peripheral blood mononuclear cells, sampled before stem cell transplant. These receptors all come from a man aged 55 to 69 with acute myeloid leukemia. Some clones in this sample may be carry-over from other donors' samples.

V and J are TRBV14 and TRBJ2-3, with 7 positions matching TRBD1. The trim removed 5 bases at V and 1 base at J, leaving 12 bases unmatched. This CDR3 spans 17 amino acids. Germline CDR1 reads SGHDN; CDR2 reads FVKESK. CDR3 sequence: CASSDFYRGLGTDTQYF. The CDR3 DNA sequence: TGTGCCAGCAGCGACTTCTACAGGGGATTGGGCACAGATACGCAGTATTTT.

The CDR3 loop reads CASSQDPTGTYEQYF. The CDR3 DNA reads TGTGCCAGCAGCCAAGATCCGACAGGGACCTACGAGCAGTACTTC. The chain joins TRBV4-2 to TRBJ2-7; 7 nucleotides align to TRBD1. CDR1 and CDR2 from the germline V gene are LGHNA and YNFKEQ. After removal of 0 bases from V and 2 bases from J, the junction contained 4 bases not matched to a gene. This CDR3 has 15 amino acids.

This clone has only a few counts. The J gene is TRBJ2-2, the V gene TRBV9; 15 bases line up with TRBD2. This CDR3 contains 16 residues. The V segment lost 2 bases and the J segment 4 bases; nucleotides outside the gene matches: 0. Germline values: CDR1 SGDLS, CDR2 YYNGEE. CDR3 in amino acids: CASSVGLAGGTGELFF. DNA of the CDR3: TGTGCCAGCAGCGTGGGACTAGCGGGGGGCACCGGGGAGCTGTTTTTT.

V usage is TRBV30 and J usage is TRBJ2-1; 7 positions agree with TRBD2. This CDR3 has 14 amino acids. CDR1 GTSNPN and CDR2 SVGIG come from the germline V gene (reference sequence). V trimming: 5 bases; J trimming: 7 bases; junction bases outside the gene matches: 11. This chain's CDR3 is CAWEAGLERNEQFF. The CDR3 coding sequence is TGTGCCTGGGAAGCGGGGCTCGAGAGAAATGAGCAGTTCTTC.

The chain employs TRBV15 and TRBJ1-5; TRBD1 is a possible D gene (5 bases). Germline V gives CDR1 LNHNV, CDR2 YYDKDF (reference sequence). This CDR3 spans 15 amino acids. Trimming left V 0 bases short and J 2 bases short, with 8 bases between. CDR3 DNA: TGTGCCACCAGCAGAGACAGGGCAGGCAATCAGCCCCAGCATTTT. Translation: CATSRDRAGNQPQHF. The variable domain in full, completed from reference TRBV15 and TRBJ1-5, reads DAMVIQNPRYQVTQFGKPVTLSCSQTLNHNVMYWYQQKSSQAPKLLFHYYDKDFNNEADTPDNFQSRRPNTSFCFLDIRSPGLGDTAMYLCATSRDRAGNQPQHFGDGTRLSIL.

V gene TRBV5-4 combines with J gene TRBJ1-2; a weak D match, TRBD1 (6 bases). Looked up from germline, CDR1 is SGHNT and CDR2 is YYREEE (reference sequence). V lost 3 bases to trimming and J lost 0 bases, with 12 bases between them. The CDR3 has 15 residues. The CDR3 here is CASSSRQVANYGYTF. CDR3 nucleotides: TGTGCCAGCAGCTCCCGACAGGTGGCTAACTATGGCTACACCTTC.

V is TRBV4-3 and J is TRBJ2-7; D unclear. V was pared by 0 bases and J by 7 bases, with 10 bases between. Looked up from germline, CDR1 is LGHNA and CDR2 is YSLEER. The CDR3 sequence is 13 residues long. CDR3 sequence: CASSQELLREQYF. The CDR3, as DNA: TGCGCCAGCAGCCAAGAGTTACTTAGGGAGCAGTACTTC.

The chain carries TRBV27 and TRBJ2-3; D gene ambiguous. The CDR3 contains 13 residues. The germline CDR1 and CDR2 sequences are MNHEY and SMNVEV (reference sequence). Trimming removed 7 bases at V and 4 bases at J, with 12 bases between. DNA of the CDR3: TGTGCCAGCACGATGACGAGATCAGATACGCAGTATTTT. Its translation: CASTMTRSDTQYF.

The chain couples TRBV5-6 to TRBJ1-2; D remains ambiguous. V was clipped by 2 bases and J by 0 bases, with 8 bases between them. CDR3 size: 14 residues. Germline loops: CDR1 SGHDT, CDR2 YYEEEE. The CDR3 loop reads CASSFVVANYGYTF. The CDR3, as DNA: TGTGCCAGCAGCTTTGTCGTAGCTAACTATGGCTACACCTTC.

The chain recombines TRBV7-2 with TRBJ1-3; the D gene is possibly TRBD1 (6 bases). The length of the CDR3 is 15 residues. V lost 5 bases to trimming and J lost 1 base, with 12 bases between them. CDR1 and CDR2 (germline): SGHTA, FQGNSA. CDR3 loop: CASSNRVNSGNTIYF. The CDR3 DNA follows: TGTGCCAGCAGCAACAGGGTTAATTCTGGAAACACCATATATTTT.

J is TRBJ1-4 and V is TRBV19, with D maybe TRBD1 (5 bases). This CDR3 is 15 amino acids long. Trimming took off 4 bases at V and 4 bases at J, with 13 bases between the two ends. Germline CDR1 reads LNHDA; CDR2 reads SQIVND (reference sequence). The CDR3 spells CASSRTQGHNEKLFF. In nucleotides, the CDR3 is TGTGCCAGTAGTAGAACGCAGGGCCATAATGAAAAACTGTTTTTT. The whole variable domain, remainder taken from reference TRBV19 and TRBJ1-4, is DGGITQSPKYLFRKEGQNVTLSCEQNLNHDAMYWYRQDPGQGLRLIYYSQIVNDFQKGDIAEGYSVSREKKESFPLTVTSAQKNPTAFYLCASSRTQGHNEKLFFGSGTQLSVL.

This chain joins TRBV10-3 and TRBJ1-4, with D perhaps TRBD1 (5 bases). The CDR3 length is 14 residues. Looked up from germline, CDR1 is ENHRY and CDR2 is SYGVKD. V lost 3 bases and J lost 10, with 15 bases in between. The CDR3 DNA is TGTGCCATCAGTGAACGTGGGGGGTTTGGAAAACTGTTTTTT. As protein: CAISERGGFGKLFF.

The chain links TRBV5-6 to TRBJ2-7; 8 nucleotides line up with TRBD2. The trim removed 4 bases at V and 0 bases at J, leaving 6 bases unmatched. The germline V gene has CDR1 SGHDT and CDR2 YYEEEE. The CDR3 is made up of 15 amino acids. CDR3: CASSLGAGGSYEQYF. In nucleotides, the CDR3 is TGTGCCAGCAGCCTCGGGGCGGGGGGCTCCTACGAGCAGTACTTC.

This chain links TRBV29-1 with TRBJ1-2; D gene uncertain. In germline, CDR1 is SQVTM, CDR2 ANQGSEA. The CDR3 contains 12 residues. V gave up 6 bases and J gave up 8 bases, with 16 bases separating them. CDR3 DNA sequence: TGCAGCGTCCTCCCAGTGGTAGGAGGCTACACCTTC. It is translated as CSVLPVVGGYTF. The variable domain in full, with the rest retrieved from reference TRBV29-1 and TRBJ1-2, is SAVISQKPSRDICQRGTSLTIQCQVDSQVTMMFWYRQQPGQSLTLIATANQGSEATYESGFVIDKFPISRPNLTFSTLTVSNMSPEDSSIYLCSVLPVVGGYTFGSGTRLTVV.

This sequence joins TRBV5-4 and TRBJ1-6; D gene unclear. Per the germline V gene, CDR1 is SGHNT and CDR2 is YYREEE (reference sequence). CDR3 size: 15 residues. Trimming stripped 1 base from V and 5 bases from J, with 10 bases between. CDR3 loop: CASSLRYADNSPLHF. As DNA, the CDR3 is TGTGCCAGCAGCTTGCGGTATGCTGATAATTCACCCCTCCACTTT.

The chain joins TRBV5-1 to TRBJ2-7, with no clear D. Trimming left V 0 bases short and J 2 bases short, with 6 bases between. In germline, CDR1 is SGHRS, CDR2 YFSETQ. The CDR3 loop spans 13 amino acids. CDR3 in amino acids: CASSLDSPYEQYF. CDR3 DNA: TGCGCCAGCAGCTTGGACAGCCCCTACGAGCAGTACTTC.

The chain has TRBV6-5 and TRBJ1-2; D is unclear. CDR3 size: 13 residues. V lost 0 bases, J lost 8 bases, and 10 bases lay in between. Looked up from germline, CDR1 is MNHEY and CDR2 is SVGAGI. The CDR3 spells CASSYSLGYGYTF. DNA of the CDR3: TGTGCCAGCAGTTACTCTTTAGGGTACGGCTACACCTTC.

The chain has TRBV5-1 and TRBJ1-6, with no clear D. CDR3 length equals 15 residues. The V gene lost 0 bases and the J gene lost 7 bases, with 11 bases spanning the gap. Germline V CDR1 and CDR2: SGHRS, YFSETQ. The CDR3 reads CASSLADIINSPLHF. The CDR3 nucleotides are TGCGCCAGCAGCTTGGCCGACATTATCAATTCACCCCTCCACTTT. The full variable domain, completed using reference TRBV5-1 and TRBJ1-6, is KAGVTQTPRYLIKTRGQQVTLSCSPISGHRSVSWYQQTPGQGLQFLFEYFSETQRNKGNFPGRFSGRQFSNSRSEMNVSTLELGDSALYLCASSLADIINSPLHFGNGTRLTVT.

The J gene is TRBJ1-3, the V gene TRBV7-2; D may be TRBD1 (6 bases). Germline values: CDR1 SGHTA, CDR2 FQGNSA. Between the trimmed V and J ends, which lost 1 base and 2 bases, there was a span of 9 bases. This CDR3 spans 15 amino acids. The chain's CDR3 is CASSLVGGPGNTIYF. CDR3 nucleotide sequence: TGTGCCAGCAGCTTAGTGGGGGGCCCTGGAAACACCATATATTTT.

The chain employs TRBV11-3 and TRBJ1-1, with TRBD1 identical over 11 bases. This CDR3 comprises 13 residues. The germline V gene has CDR1 SGHNT and CDR2 YENEEA. Trimming at V came to 5 bases and at J to 10 bases, leaving 6 bases not matched to a gene. CDR3 in DNA: TGTGCCAGCAGCACGGGGACAGGGGGGAGAGCTTTCTTT. This encodes CASSTGTGGRAFF.

This chain connects TRBV7-9 to TRBJ2-7; the D call may be TRBD1 or TRBD2 (5 bases each). V lost 5 bases, J lost 2 bases, and 22 bases lay in between. Germline V gene lookup returns CDR1 SEHNR and CDR2 FQNEAQ (reference sequence). The length of the CDR3 is 17 residues. CDR3 DNA sequence: TGTGCCAGCAGCCCCGGGCCAGGGCGGGCAGTAGCCTACGAGCAGTACTTC. Amino acids: CASSPGPGRAVAYEQYF. Full variable domain (remainder filled in from reference TRBV7-9 and TRBJ2-7): DTGVSQNPRHKITKRGQNVTFRCDPISEHNRLYWYRQTLGQGPEFLTYFQNEAQLEKSRLLSDRFSAERPKGSFSTLEIQRTEQGDSAMYLCASSPGPGRAVAYEQYFGPGTRLTVT.

This clone was seen more than once but under ten times. This sequence joins TRBV28 and TRBJ1-2; TRBD1 aligns across 7 bases. The germline V gene has CDR1 MDHEN and CDR2 SYDVKM. J was trimmed by 4 bases and V by 4 bases; bases with no gene match: 9. This CDR3 comprises 15 residues. The CDR3 loop is CASSSGQVASYGYTF. CDR3 in DNA: TGTGCCAGCAGTTCTGGACAGGTTGCTAGCTATGGCTACACCTTC.

The gene calls are TRBV29-1 and TRBJ1-1; no firm D call. Germline V lookup: CDR1 SQVTM, CDR2 ANQGSEA. CDR3 size: 13 residues. V lost 7 bases, J lost 1 base, and 13 bases lay in between. As DNA, the CDR3 is TGCAGCGCCGTGGGAAGAACGAACACTGAAGCTTTCTTT. Translation gives CSAVGRTNTEAFF.

This chain connects TRBV28 to TRBJ1-2; D gene ambiguous. Trimming removed 1 base at V and 0 bases at J, with 0 bases between. The CDR3 has 12 amino acids. The V gene's germline CDR1 is MDHEN and CDR2 SYDVKM. CDR3 sequence: CASSLSNYGYTF. The DNA of the CDR3 is TGTGCCAGCAGTTTATCTAACTATGGCTACACCTTC.

The sample holds a few counts of this clone. The CDR3 bases are TGTGCCAGCAAGGGGGGCAATCAGCCCCAGCATTTT. Amino acid sequence: CASKGGNQPQHF. The V gene is TRBV28, the J gene TRBJ1-5, with D possibly being TRBD1 (6 bases). CDR1 and CDR2 (germline): MDHEN, SYDVKM. The CDR3 is 12 amino acids. Trimming pared 7 bases from V and 2 bases from J, leaving 6 bases between.

The chain employs TRBV4-3 and TRBJ1-6; D is unresolved. The CDR3 totals 14 residues. The V end was cut by 0 bases, the J end by 7 bases, with 7 bases between. Per germline, CDR1 LGHNA and CDR2 YSLEER. The CDR3 loop reads CASSQESSNSPLHF. The CDR3 nucleotides read TGCGCCAGCAGCCAAGAATCCAGCAATTCACCCCTCCACTTT.

This chain connects TRBV6-5 to TRBJ2-7; D is unclear. Trimming stripped 2 bases from V and 0 bases from J, with 11 bases between. This CDR3 contains 15 residues. Germline V CDR1 and CDR2: MNHEY, SVGAGI. For the CDR3, the DNA is TGTGCCAGCAGTTACATACAGACGAGCTCCTACGAGCAGTACTTC. Protein: CASSYIQTSSYEQYF.

This clone appeared once. CDR3 in DNA: TGTGCCAGCAGCCAAGTCGGTGACAGGGGGCCTGAAGCTTTCTTT. Protein sequence: CASSQVGDRGPEAFF. The chain uses TRBV4-2 and TRBJ1-1, with TRBD1 matching over 10 bases. V lost 1 base, J lost 6 bases, and 5 bases stayed unmatched. Germline CDR1 is LGHNA and CDR2 is YNFKEQ. This CDR3 contains 15 residues.

The CDR3 loop reads CASSSLLGQPQHF. The CDR3 DNA reads TGTGCCAGCAGCTCCCTCCTAGGTCAGCCCCAGCATTTT. This rearrangement joins TRBV7-4 to TRBJ1-5; D gene uncertain. This CDR3 comprises 13 residues. Germline V CDR1 and CDR2: SGHVT, SQSDAQ. Trimming took off 4 bases at V and 6 bases at J, with 10 bases between the two ends.